Below, 30 T cell receptor beta chains from the same sample are listed, as sequenced in a study of blood T cell repertoires in COVID-19. This table comes from immunoSEQ multiplex PCR, and its TCRdb copy is limited to in-frame clones, with some not included. The sample lists roughly 60,000 clones, 70% to 90% seen once, with around 7.4% in the top ten. Source material: peripheral blood. The source of these receptors is a human donor with active COVID-19. The donor label of this sample is uncertain.

The count of this clone is one. The chain uses TRBV3-1 (or the pseudogene TRBV3-2) and TRBJ1-2; D is uncertain. From germline, CDR1 is LGHDT and CDR2 YNNKEL (reference sequence). Between the trimmed V and J ends, which lost 2 bases and 5 bases, there was a span of 9 bases. CDR3 length equals 13 residues. CDR3 residues: CASSQRERYGYTF. The CDR3 nucleotides are TGTGCCAGCAGCCAAAGGGAGAGATATGGCTACACCTTC.

This chain connects TRBV19 to TRBJ2-1, with TRBD2 as a possible D gene (5 bases). CDR1 and CDR2 (germline): LNHDA, SQIVND (reference sequence). The CDR3 length is 12 residues. The V and J ends lost 6 bases and 4 bases respectively, with 7 bases between them. The chain's CDR3 is CASSGDYNEQFF. The CDR3 nucleotides are TGTGCCAGTAGCGGGGATTACAATGAGCAGTTCTTC. Using reference TRBV19 and TRBJ2-1 for the parts outside the CDR3, the full variable domain is DGGITQSPKYLFRKEGQNVTLSCEQNLNHDAMYWYRQDPGQGLRLIYYSQIVNDFQKGDIAEGYSVSREKKESFPLTVTSAQKNPTAFYLCASSGDYNEQFFGPGTRLTVL.

This clone was observed once. This CDR3 is CAISEQPNQPQHF. CDR3 bases: TGTGCCATCAGTGAACAGCCCAATCAGCCCCAGCATTTT. The chain links TRBV10-3 to TRBJ1-5; no reliable D call. Germline CDR1 is ENHRY and CDR2 is SYGVKD. V shed 3 bases and J shed 3 bases, with 6 bases lying between them. The length of the CDR3 is 13 residues.

The J gene is TRBJ1-2, the V gene TRBV7-2; maybe TRBD1 (5 bases). V lost 1 base and J lost 6, with 12 bases in between. There are 14 residues in the CDR3. The V gene's germline CDR1 is SGHTA and CDR2 FQGNSA. CDR3 sequence reads: CASSLDQGKHGYTF. In DNA, the CDR3 is TGTGCCAGCAGCTTAGACCAGGGCAAGCATGGCTACACCTTC.

V is TRBV3-1 (or the pseudogene TRBV3-2) and J is TRBJ1-1; the match to TRBD1 covers 12 bases. The CDR3 extends over 15 amino acids. V was clipped by 5 bases and J by 5 bases; unmatched bases: 6. Germline V gene lookup returns CDR1 LGHDT and CDR2 YNNKEL (reference sequence). The CDR3 coding sequence is TGTGCCAGCAGCACCCGGGACAGGGGGCATACTGAAGCTTTCTTT. As protein: CASSTRDRGHTEAFF.

V gene TRBV4-1 combines with J gene TRBJ2-7; 7 bases are a match to TRBD2. J was trimmed by 3 bases and V by 0 bases; bases with no gene match: 5. The CDR3 is made up of 15 amino acids. Germline CDR1 reads MGHRA; CDR2 reads YSYEKL. DNA for the CDR3: TGCGCCAGCAGCCAAGAGGGCGCGGGGGACTACGAGCAGTACTTC. Encoded protein: CASSQEGAGDYEQYF.

The V call is TRBV7-8, the J call TRBJ2-3; 10 bases agree with TRBD2. The CDR3 is made up of 17 amino acids. Germline V gene lookup returns CDR1 SGHVS and CDR2 FQNEAQ. The J segment lost 6 bases and the V segment lost 0 bases, leaving 9 bases of the junction unmatched. The CDR3 region has the DNA TGTGCCAGCAGCTTAGCTGTGCTAGCGGGAGTCTGGGATACGCAGTATTTT. This encodes CASSLAVLAGVWDTQYF.

The V gene is TRBV28, the J gene TRBJ1-1; D is ambiguous. Germline V gene data show CDR1 as MDHEN and CDR2 as SYDVKM. The length of the CDR3 is 13 residues. V was pared by 10 bases and J by 1 base, with 13 bases between. CDR3 region: CATVAGRNTEAFF. The CDR3 bases are TGTGCCACCGTTGCGGGAAGGAACACTGAAGCTTTCTTT.

This chain's CDR3 is CATGSGGSYNEQFF. Here the CDR3 DNA reads TGTGCCACCGGGAGTGGGGGGTCCTACAATGAGCAGTTCTTC. This rearrangement joins TRBV24-1 to TRBJ2-1, with D possibly being TRBD2 (6 bases). V shed 9 bases and J shed 1 base, with 12 bases lying between them. Germline CDR1 and CDR2: KGHDR and SFDVKD. CDR3 length: 14 residues.

J is TRBJ2-7 and V is TRBV11-3; TRBD1 might be the D (6 bases). Germline CDR1 reads SGHNT; CDR2 reads YENEEA. The CDR3 has 16 residues. V was cut by 0 bases and J by 2 bases, with 14 bases left in between. DNA for the CDR3: TGTGCCAGCAGCTTAGATTTGACAGGAAGCGCCTACGAGCAGTACTTC. Protein sequence: CASSLDLTGSAYEQYF.

V usage is TRBV5-1 and J usage is TRBJ2-7, with 11 bases aligning to TRBD1. The V segment lost 4 bases and the J segment 6 bases; nucleotides outside the gene matches: 3. The CDR3 runs 13 residues. The germline CDR1 and CDR2 sequences are SGHRS and YFSETQ. The CDR3 DNA follows: TGCGCCAGCAGCAGGGACAGGGGGTCCGAGCAGTACTTC. This sequence encodes CASSRDRGSEQYF.

V is TRBV5-4 and J is TRBJ1-3, with 8 bases matching TRBD1. Germline V gives CDR1 SGHNT, CDR2 YYREEE (reference sequence). The CDR3 has 15 residues. The ends lost 0 bases at V and 2 bases at J; junction bases unmatched: 1. CDR3 loop: CASSLDRGTGNTIYF. CDR3 in DNA: TGTGCCAGCAGCTTGGACAGGGGGACTGGAAACACCATATATTTT.

This chain links TRBV3-1 (or the pseudogene TRBV3-2) with TRBJ2-7; D may be TRBD1 (5 bases). There are 14 residues in the CDR3. The germline V gene encodes CDR1 LGHDT and CDR2 YNNKEL (reference sequence). Trimming removed 0 bases from V and 3 bases from J, with 9 bases in between. This CDR3 reads CASSQEQGSYEQYF. DNA for the CDR3: TGTGCCAGCAGCCAAGAGCAGGGAAGCTACGAGCAGTACTTC.

The V call is TRBV6-6, the J call TRBJ2-3; D may be TRBD2 (6 bases). V gave up 2 bases and J gave up 6 bases, with 18 bases separating them. The CDR3 extends over 16 amino acids. CDR1 and CDR2 from the germline V gene are MNHNY and SVGAGI (reference sequence). CDR3 protein: CASSYGWAAGLDTQYF. As DNA, the CDR3 is TGTGCCAGCAGTTACGGGTGGGCGGCGGGGCTCGATACGCAGTATTTT.

The J gene is TRBJ2-1, the V gene TRBV2; maybe TRBD2 (6 bases). This CDR3 comprises 13 residues. The V gene lost 8 bases and the J gene lost 6 bases, with 14 bases spanning the gap. Germline V gene data show CDR1 as SNHLY and CDR2 as FYNNEI. CDR3 sequence (DNA): TGTGCCAGCCCCGAGGGGACTTCCAATGAGCAGTTCTTC. This sequence encodes CASPEGTSNEQFF.

This chain links TRBV19 with TRBJ1-2, with D maybe TRBD1 (5 bases). Germline CDR1 and CDR2: LNHDA and SQIVND (reference sequence). The CDR3 has 14 residues. Trimming shortened V by 7 bases and J by 4 bases, and 16 bases separated the two germline ends. The CDR3 region has the DNA TGTGCCAGTACCACAAGGGGTTGGGGCTATGGCTACACCTTC. Residues: CASTTRGWGYGYTF. The full variable domain, completed using reference TRBV19 and TRBJ1-2, is DGGITQSPKYLFRKEGQNVTLSCEQNLNHDAMYWYRQDPGQGLRLIYYSQIVNDFQKGDIAEGYSVSREKKESFPLTVTSAQKNPTAFYLCASTTRGWGYGYTFGSGTRLTVV.

The chain employs TRBV7-9 and TRBJ1-6, with D uncertain. This CDR3 has 15 amino acids. Germline V gene sequence: CDR1 SEHNR, CDR2 FQNEAQ (reference sequence). V was trimmed by 4 bases and J by 7 bases, leaving 14 bases between them. The DNA for the CDR3 is TGTGCCAGCAGCTCTCAACGAGGGCTCAATTCACCCCTCCACTTT. This sequence encodes CASSSQRGLNSPLHF. The full variable domain, completed using reference TRBV7-9 and TRBJ1-6, is DTGVSQNPRHKITKRGQNVTFRCDPISEHNRLYWYRQTLGQGPEFLTYFQNEAQLEKSRLLSDRFSAERPKGSFSTLEIQRTEQGDSAMYLCASSSQRGLNSPLHFGNGTRLTVT.

The chain joins TRBV5-1 to TRBJ2-7; 7 bases line up with TRBD1. There are 14 residues in the CDR3. J gave up 5 bases and V 2 bases, and 7 bases lay outside the gene matches. The germline gives CDR1 SGHRS, CDR2 YFSETQ. CDR3: CASSFMTGNHEQYF. CDR3 bases: TGCGCCAGCAGCTTTATGACAGGGAACCACGAGCAGTACTTC.

The chain combines TRBV2 with TRBJ2-3, with 7 bases aligning to TRBD1. CDR3 length: 14 residues. Germline V gene sequence: CDR1 SNHLY, CDR2 FYNNEI. Trimming cost V 6 bases and J 7 bases; bases outside gene matches: 10. The CDR3 bases are TGTGCCAGCAGGAAGGCCCAGGGGGTGCATACGCAGTATTTT. It codes for CASRKAQGVHTQYF. Variable domain in full (rest from reference TRBV2 and TRBJ2-3): EPEVTQTPSHQVTQMGQEVILRCVPISNHLYFYWYRQILGQKVEFLVSFYNNEISEKSEIFDDQFSVERPDGSNFTLKIRSTKLEDSAMYFCASRKAQGVHTQYFGPGTRLTVL.

The CDR3 sequence: CASSRTGGRNYGYTF. In DNA form, the CDR3 reads TGTGCCAGCAGCCGCACAGGGGGACGGAACTATGGCTACACCTTC. This rearrangement joins TRBV3-1 (or the pseudogene TRBV3-2) to TRBJ1-2; 8 bases align to TRBD1. The germline V gene encodes CDR1 LGHDT and CDR2 YNNKEL (reference sequence). This CDR3 comprises 15 residues. V was pared by 4 bases and J by 2 bases, with 6 bases of the junction left unmatched.

V gene TRBV6-1 combines with J gene TRBJ2-1; 11 bases are a match to TRBD2. V shed 4 bases, J shed 4 bases, and the junction held 6 bases outside the gene matches. This CDR3 spans 16 amino acids. The germline gives CDR1 MNHNS, CDR2 SASEGT. The CDR3 DNA reads as TGTGCCAGCAGTGCTAGCGGGAGGAGGGTTTACAATGAGCAGTTCTTC. Its translation is CASSASGRRVYNEQFF.

The chain employs TRBV18 and TRBJ2-1, with 7 nucleotides matching TRBD1. In germline, CDR1 is KGHSH, CDR2 LQKENI. This CDR3 has 16 amino acids. Trimming removed 4 bases from V and 1 base from J; junction bases left unmatched: 7. The CDR3 sequence: CASSQNRGESYNEQFF. The CDR3 DNA is TGTGCCAGCTCACAGAACAGGGGAGAATCCTACAATGAGCAGTTCTTC.

The V call is TRBV5-6, the J call TRBJ1-3, with TRBD1 matching 7 bases. The junction had 8 bases not matched to a gene; V was cut back by 1 base and J by 4 bases. The CDR3 has 16 amino acids. CDR1 is SGHDT, CDR2 YYEEEE, per germline. CDR3 in amino acids: CASSLHQGVSGNTIYF. CDR3 nucleotide sequence: TGTGCCAGCAGCTTGCACCAGGGGGTGTCCGGAAACACCATATATTTT.

The rearrangement uses TRBV19 and TRBJ2-7, with 7 bases lining up with TRBD1. The V segment lost 6 bases and the J segment 0 bases; nucleotides outside the gene matches: 5. The CDR3 spans 14 residues. The germline V gene has CDR1 LNHDA and CDR2 SQIVND (reference sequence). The chain's CDR3 is CASRAPGGSYEQYF. The CDR3 DNA follows: TGTGCCAGTAGGGCCCCAGGGGGCTCCTACGAGCAGTACTTC.

The J gene is TRBJ2-7, the V gene TRBV6-2 or TRBV6-3, with D maybe TRBD1 (6 bases). Germline V lookup: CDR1 MNHEY, CDR2 SVGEGT. The CDR3 is 14 amino acids. The ends were cut back, 2 bases at V and 0 bases at J, with 8 bases in the middle. CDR3 in amino acids: CASSYDRFSYEQYF. The CDR3 region has the DNA TGTGCCAGCAGTTACGACAGGTTCTCCTACGAGCAGTACTTC.

This clone has a single count. J is TRBJ2-1 and V is TRBV2; the D gene is possibly TRBD1 (6 bases). Germline CDR1 is SNHLY and CDR2 is FYNNEI. The ends were cut back, 5 bases at V and 3 bases at J, with 17 bases in the middle. This CDR3 spans 16 amino acids. The CDR3 region has the DNA TGTGCCAGCAGTCCTGGACAGCTTGGACTCTACAATGAGCAGTTCTTC. Residues: CASSPGQLGLYNEQFF.

This chain links TRBV21-1 with TRBJ2-7; the table assigns TRBD1, which was not confirmed against the DNA. TRBV21-1 is given as a pseudogene. This CDR3 contains 16 residues. The CDR3 DNA reads TGTGCCAGCAGCATTTTACCGGGACAGGGGGGCTACGAGCAGTACTTC. This translates into CASSILPGQGGYEQYF.

This chain joins TRBV11-3 and TRBJ2-1; the D gene is possibly TRBD1 (5 bases). The germline gives CDR1 SGHNT, CDR2 YENEEA. The CDR3 runs 12 residues. The V and J ends lost 2 bases and 12 bases respectively, with 11 bases between them. CDR3 sequence: CASSLLPGAQFF. The CDR3 nucleotides are TGTGCCAGCAGCTTACTCCCTGGGGCGCAGTTCTTC.

The chain is built from TRBV4-1 and TRBJ1-1, with D hard to call. Per germline, CDR1 MGHRA and CDR2 YSYEKL. The CDR3 has 15 amino acids. V gave up 1 base and J gave up 1 base, with 10 bases separating them. The CDR3 sequence is CASSQGNRGNTEAFF. The CDR3 DNA follows: TGCGCCAGCAGCCAAGGGAATCGGGGGAACACTGAAGCTTTCTTT.

The chain couples TRBV6-1 to TRBJ1-5; the D is unclear. CDR1 and CDR2 (germline): MNHNS, SASEGT. This CDR3 has 14 amino acids. Deletions cut 3 bases from V and 7 bases from J, with 13 bases between. The CDR3 region has the DNA TGTGCCAGCAGTGAGGTCGGGGATGCCCAGCCCCAGCATTTT. Protein sequence: CASSEVGDAQPQHF.